The table lists the clone carrying this T cell receptor (beta chain) with many counts. What it recognizes is unknown. This record comes from a study of T cell repertoires in cytomegalovirus infection. Study context: Indications of both CMV infection and matching HLA type were provided by public TCR beta signatures.

One entry per CDR3 protein results from TCRdb running MiXCR on the reads. Among under 150,000 distinct CDR3 sequences listed, approximately 24% were seen once. General study results and limits: Clonotype analysis showed dominance of the ex vivo response by HLA-C-restricted CMV-specific TCR beta clonotypes.

The germline CDR1 and CDR2 sequences are SGHTA and FQGNSA. Unmatched junction bases numbered 1, after V lost 1 base and J lost 0 bases. The CDR3 sequence is 15 residues long. The sequence came from a human donor in good health (CMV status not recorded). Some clones in this sample may be carry-over from other donors' samples. Material: PBMCs, sequenced either directly or after in vitro stimulation (not recorded which). This sequence joins TRBV7-2 and TRBJ2-7, with 9 nucleotides matching TRBD2. DNA for the CDR3: TGTGCCAGCAGCTTAGTTAGCGGGAGCTCCTACGAGCAGTACGTC. Translation: CASSLVSGSSYEQYV.